The next 27 T cell receptor beta chains were all read from a single sample in a study of blood T cells in healthy people across ages. A second roughly 6 to 12 cycle PCR used barcoded and J-beta primers. TCRdb redid the calling of the 5' RACE reads with MiXCR, one entry per CDR3 protein. This table has approximately 1,000,000 distinct CDR3 sequences, about two fifths appearing once. Sequences were obtained from blood. These receptors all come from a man aged 18-30 years in good health.

As for this clonotype: The junction and the germline gene differ at one end; a read error may be behind it. The chain uses TRBV10-3 and TRBJ2-3; either TRBD1 or TRBD2 may fit D (5 bases each). From germline, CDR1 is ENHRY and CDR2 SYGVKD. The CDR3 consists of 15 residues. This CDR3 reads CAVSETGLSTDTQYF. The CDR3 DNA reads as TGTGCCGTCAGTGAAACGGGGCTTAGCACAGATACGCAGTATTTT.

With respect to this clonotype: Given a much more abundant clone one base away, this may be a read error. This chain connects TRBV20-1 to TRBJ1-2, with TRBD1 as a possible D gene (6 bases). The CDR3 length is 13 residues. The V gene's germline CDR1 is DFQATT and CDR2 SNEGSKA (reference sequence). The CDR3 region has the DNA TGCAGTTCGCCGGACAGCATGGGCTATGGCCACACCTTC. As protein: CSSPDSMGYGHTF.

The V and J genes are TRBV10-3 and TRBJ2-1, with 10 bases identical to TRBD1. J lost 6 bases, V lost 8 bases, and 7 bases had no gene match. Looked up from germline, CDR1 is ENHRY and CDR2 is SYGVKD. This CDR3 is built from 14 residues. CDR3 nucleotides: TGTGCCATCCTCCGGGACAGGGGCACCAATGAGCAGTTCTTC. Translating gives CAILRDRGTNEQFF.

This clonotype showed up just once. V usage is TRBV7-2 and J usage is TRBJ1-1; D gene uncertain. Per germline, CDR1 SGHTA and CDR2 FQGNSA. Trimming left V 5 bases short and J 4 bases short, with 14 bases between. The CDR3 runs to 14 residues. DNA for the CDR3: TGTGCCAGCAGCGTAGACCCCTCGGGCACTGAAGCTTTCTTT. Translated: CASSVDPSGTEAFF.

This clonotype showed up just a few times. V is TRBV5-1 and J is TRBJ2-5, with a possible D match to TRBD1 (6 bases). The V end was cut by 2 bases, the J end by 11 bases, with 19 bases between. Per germline, CDR1 SGHRS and CDR2 YFSETQ. There are 14 residues in the CDR3. The CDR3 protein is CASSFGDNLSVQYF. CDR3 nucleotide sequence: TGCGCCAGCAGCTTTGGGGACAACCTGTCGGTGCAGTACTTC.

This clonotype was found a few times. The V call is TRBV10-3, the J call TRBJ2-5; D tentatively fits TRBD1 or TRBD2 (5 bases each). Germline CDR1 is ENHRY and CDR2 is SYGVKD. The V end was cut by 2 bases, the J end by 11 bases, with 12 bases between. The CDR3 has 12 amino acids. CDR3 loop: CAISEEGWGQYF. In nucleotides, the CDR3 is TGTGCCATCAGTGAGGAGGGGTGGGGGCAGTACTTC.

Remarks on this clonotype: A read error is possible here, since a much larger clone lies one base away. The chain employs TRBV5-1 and TRBJ2-1, with 8 bases matching TRBD1. The DNA end is more similar to TRBJ2-7, so the J call may be wrong. This CDR3 contains 16 residues. Germline CDR1 is SGHRS and CDR2 is YFSETQ. The CDR3 DNA reads as TGCGCCAGCAGCTTAGGGCGGGACAGGCCCTACAATGAGCAGTACTTC. Translated: CASSLGRDRPYNEQYF.

This clonotype was observed a handful of times. The V gene is TRBV10-3, the J gene TRBJ1-4; D unclear. This CDR3 region has 15 residues. The V gene's germline CDR1 is ENHRY and CDR2 SYGVKD. V lost 2 bases and J 4 bases, leaving 11 bases between the germline ends. The CDR3 DNA is TGTGCCATCAGTGAGAGCCCGGGGTATAATGAAAAACTGTTTTTT. This encodes CAISESPGYNEKLFF.

This clonotype appeared a few times. The chain joins TRBV6-6 to TRBJ1-5, with 9 bases matching TRBD1. J gave up 5 bases and V 5 bases, and 7 bases lay outside the gene matches. Per the germline V gene, CDR1 is MNHNY and CDR2 is SVGAGI (reference sequence). The CDR3 runs 15 residues. The CDR3 here is CASSHWDRDDQPQHF. Here the CDR3 DNA reads TGTGCCAGCAGTCACTGGGACAGGGATGATCAGCCCCAGCATTTT.

The rearrangement links TRBV28 to TRBJ1-1; 10 nucleotides line up with TRBD1. Germline V CDR1 and CDR2: MDHEN, SYDVKM. The CDR3 consists of 14 residues. J lost 7 bases, V lost 6 bases, and 8 bases had no gene match. CDR3 nucleotide sequence: TGTGCCAGCAGACTGGGACAGGGGAATGTTGAAGCTTTCTTT. Its protein is CASRLGQGNVEAFF.

J is TRBJ1-4 and V is TRBV14; D is possibly TRBD1 (5 bases). The germline gives CDR1 SGHDN, CDR2 FVKESK. The CDR3 contains 15 residues. Trimming removed 3 bases from V and 8 bases from J, with 16 bases in between. The CDR3 nucleotides read TGTGCCAGCAGCCACTTTAGGGGAGATGGCGAAAAACTGTTTTTT. It is translated as CASSHFRGDGEKLFF.

This clonotype was observed a single time. The chain employs TRBV20-1 and TRBJ1-1; the match to TRBD1 covers 9 bases. The CDR3 sequence is 16 residues long. Trimming at V came to 2 bases and at J to 6 bases, leaving 13 bases not matched to a gene. The V gene's germline CDR1 is DFQATT and CDR2 SNEGSKA (reference sequence). The CDR3 region has the DNA TGCAGTGCTAGATCACCGGGACAGGGCGTCAAGTCTGAAGCTTTCTTT. This sequence encodes CSARSPGQGVKSEAFF.

V and J are TRBV6-2 or TRBV6-3 and TRBJ2-5; D remains unclear. This CDR3 is 14 amino acids long. Germline CDR1 MNHEY, CDR2 SVGEGT. V dropped 2 bases and J dropped 0 bases, with 7 bases sitting between them. The CDR3 coding sequence is TGTGCCAGCAGTTACCGGCAGTACCAAGAGACCCAGTACTTC. Translation gives CASSYRQYQETQYF.

The rearrangement uses TRBV18 and TRBJ2-4; tentatively, D is TRBD2 (5 bases). The CDR3 runs to 15 residues. Germline loops: CDR1 KGHSH, CDR2 LQKENI. Trimming took 2 bases from V and 6 from J, leaving 14 bases between them. CDR3 in amino acids: CASSPVGYGGNIQYF. Written as DNA, the CDR3 is TGTGCCAGCTCACCAGTCGGCTACGGAGGAAACATTCAGTACTTC.

The chain carries TRBV4-3 and TRBJ1-2, with TRBD1 as a possible D gene (5 bases). The V and J ends lost 1 base and 5 bases respectively, with 20 bases between them. Germline-derived CDR1 and CDR2 are LGHNA and YSLEER. The CDR3 has 17 residues. CDR3 region: CASSQVGGVRGYYGYTF. Here the CDR3 DNA reads TGCGCCAGCAGCCAAGTCGGGGGGGTGCGCGGTTATTATGGCTACACCTTC.

A few counts support this clonotype. V is TRBV29-1 and J is TRBJ1-2; 9 bases agree with TRBD1. Germline CDR1 is SQVTM and CDR2 is ANQGSEA. The CDR3 is 12 amino acids. The V segment lost 4 bases and the J segment 6 bases; nucleotides outside the gene matches: 3. CDR3 amino acids: CSVGGTGNGYTF. CDR3 in DNA: TGCAGCGTTGGCGGGACAGGGAATGGCTACACCTTC.

V and J are TRBV28 and TRBJ1-2; no firm D call. V lost 7 bases and J lost 2, with 11 bases in between. The germline gives CDR1 MDHEN, CDR2 SYDVKM. The CDR3 contains 13 residues. CDR3 nucleotide sequence: TGTGCCAGCAATCACGGACTCAACTATGGCTACACCTTC. Its protein product is CASNHGLNYGYTF.

The V call is TRBV12-3 or TRBV12-4, the J call TRBJ2-3; D is perhaps TRBD1 (5 bases). CDR3 length: 15 amino acids. V was cut by 3 bases and J by 4 bases, with 14 bases left in between. CDR3 sequence: CASSFGRKGPDTQYF. Written as DNA, the CDR3 is TGTGCCAGCAGTTTCGGCAGGAAGGGGCCAGATACGCAGTATTTT.

The rearrangement uses TRBV7-6 and TRBJ2-3, with D maybe TRBD2 (6 bases). Trimming stripped 5 bases from V and 3 bases from J, with 15 bases between. Germline CDR1 SGHVS, CDR2 FNYEAQ. There are 15 residues in the CDR3. For the CDR3, the DNA is TGTGCCAGCAGCCCAAATCACCGGGGGACAGATACGCAGTATTTT. The encoded protein is CASSPNHRGTDTQYF.

This clonotype showed up just a few times. The chain is built from TRBV12-1 and TRBJ2-1; TRBD2, the table's D call, was not compared with the DNA. TRBV12-1 is marked as a pseudogene. The CDR3 extends over 14 amino acids. The DNA for the CDR3 is TGTGCCAGCATCCTAGCGGGGGCAAATAATGAGCAGTTCTTC. This sequence encodes CASILAGANNEQFF.

With regard to this clonotype: A read error is likely, as this CDR3 ends without the conserved phenylalanine or tryptophan. The chain links TRBV12-3 or TRBV12-4 to TRBJ2-4; the match to TRBD1 covers 9 bases. The J call may be in error: the DNA end matches TRBJ2-7 better. This CDR3 comprises 15 residues. CDR3: CASSGPGQGIDEQYL. The CDR3 DNA follows: TGTGCCAGCAGTGGACCGGGACAGGGTATAGACGAGCAGTACTTA.

V gene TRBV6-5 combines with J gene TRBJ2-7; D may be TRBD2 (7 bases). Germline V gene sequence: CDR1 MNHEY, CDR2 SVGAGI. V was clipped by 6 bases and J by 7 bases, with 22 bases between them. This CDR3 comprises 15 residues. The CDR3 is CASSYIPGGVNEQYF. CDR3 bases: TGTGCCAGCAGCTACATACCGGGGGGCGTGAATGAGCAGTACTTC.

V gene TRBV18 combines with J gene TRBJ1-1; tentatively, D is TRBD1 (5 bases). There are 14 residues in the CDR3. CDR1 is KGHSH and CDR2 is LQKENI in the germline V gene. V lost 3 bases, J lost 4 bases, and 12 bases lay in between. CDR3 loop: CASSPTADSTEAFF. In DNA form, the CDR3 reads TGTGCCAGCTCACCTACAGCAGACAGCACTGAAGCTTTCTTT.

This clonotype was observed many times. The V and J genes are TRBV12-3 or TRBV12-4 and TRBJ1-2, with 7 bases aligning to TRBD1. The CDR3 loop spans 13 amino acids. J was trimmed by 4 bases and V by 3 bases; bases with no gene match: 2. The CDR3, as DNA: TGTGCCAGCAGTTTCGGACAGGCCTATGGCTACACCTTC. Translating gives CASSFGQAYGYTF.

J is TRBJ2-1 and V is TRBV27; D is tentatively TRBD1 or TRBD2 (5 bases each). Trimming removed 5 bases from V and 13 bases from J, with 27 bases in between. The CDR3 covers 16 residues. Germline V gives CDR1 MNHEY, CDR2 SMNVEV (reference sequence). The CDR3 region is CASSPQGRRRMETQFF. The CDR3, as DNA: TGTGCCAGCAGTCCCCAGGGACGAAGAAGAATGGAGACCCAGTTCTTC.

This clonotype was counted a single time. The gene calls are TRBV29-1 and TRBJ2-1, with D possibly TRBD2 on 7 matching bases. The DNA end is a closer match to TRBJ2-7, so the J assignment may be wrong. The CDR3 length is 15 residues. CDR1 SQVTM and CDR2 ANQGSEA come from the germline V gene. CDR3 coding DNA: TGCAGCGTTGTTGGGCGGGGGCGTACCTACAATGAGCAGTACTTC. This encodes CSVVGRGRTYNEQYF.

This clonotype was counted between two and nine times. The rearrangement links TRBV7-3 to TRBJ2-3, with 13 bases identical to TRBD2. CDR1 is SGHTA, CDR2 FQGTGA, per germline. The CDR3 has 20 residues. V lost 3 bases, J lost 6 bases, and 18 bases stayed unmatched. The CDR3 loop is CASSFREPDLTSGGADTQYF. CDR3 nucleotide sequence: TGTGCCAGCAGCTTCCGGGAACCCGATCTCACTAGCGGGGGGGCTGATACGCAGTATTTT.